This TCR beta chain was sequenced for a study of molecular identifiers for immune sequencing clone quantification. In the study overall: Sequencing covered four of five parts into which replicate RNA from roughly 18,000 or 92,000 naive CD8 cells was split.

Germline V lookup: CDR1 MNHEY, CDR2 SVGAGI. This CDR3 has 16 amino acids. V lost 7 bases to trimming and J lost 0 bases, with 13 bases between them. TCRdb re-called the PCR reads through MiXCR, storing one row per CDR3 protein. The profile shows about 100,000 distinct CDR3 sequences, roughly a third of them singletons. The V call is TRBV6-5, the J call TRBJ2-6, with D perhaps TRBD1 (5 bases). The sequencing sample was made of naive CD8+ T cells from blood, with Jurkat cell RNA spiked in. Subset described: FACS-sorted CD8+CD4-CCR7+CD45RA+ naive T cells. This TCR was recovered from a human donor in good health. Some libraries in this study had Jurkat cell RNA spiked in. CDR3 coding DNA: TGTGCCAGCACTGGGGCAACTGTCTCTGGGGCCAACGTCCTGACTTTC. The encoded protein is CASTGATVSGANVLTF.